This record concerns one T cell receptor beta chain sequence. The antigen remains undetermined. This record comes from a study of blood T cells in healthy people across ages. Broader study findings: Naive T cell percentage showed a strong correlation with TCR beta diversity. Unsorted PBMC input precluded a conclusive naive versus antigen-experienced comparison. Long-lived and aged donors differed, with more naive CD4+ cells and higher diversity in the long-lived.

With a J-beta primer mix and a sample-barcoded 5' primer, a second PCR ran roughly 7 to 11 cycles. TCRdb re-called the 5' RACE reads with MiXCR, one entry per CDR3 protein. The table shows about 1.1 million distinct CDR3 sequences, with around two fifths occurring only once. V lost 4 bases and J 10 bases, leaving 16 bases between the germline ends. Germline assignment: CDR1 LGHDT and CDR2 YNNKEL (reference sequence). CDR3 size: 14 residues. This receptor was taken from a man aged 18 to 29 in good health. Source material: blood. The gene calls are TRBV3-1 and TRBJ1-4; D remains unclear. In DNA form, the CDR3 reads TGTGCCAGCAGCCTCGGGAGCGAATACCGAAAACTGTTTTTT. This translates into CASSLGSEYRKLFF. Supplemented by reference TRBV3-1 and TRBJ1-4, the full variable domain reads DTAVSQTPKYLVTQMGNDKSIKCEQNLGHDTMYWYKQDSKKFLKIMFSYNNKELIINETVPNRFSPKSPDKAHLNLHINSLELGDSAVYFCASSLGSEYRKLFFGSGTQLSVL.